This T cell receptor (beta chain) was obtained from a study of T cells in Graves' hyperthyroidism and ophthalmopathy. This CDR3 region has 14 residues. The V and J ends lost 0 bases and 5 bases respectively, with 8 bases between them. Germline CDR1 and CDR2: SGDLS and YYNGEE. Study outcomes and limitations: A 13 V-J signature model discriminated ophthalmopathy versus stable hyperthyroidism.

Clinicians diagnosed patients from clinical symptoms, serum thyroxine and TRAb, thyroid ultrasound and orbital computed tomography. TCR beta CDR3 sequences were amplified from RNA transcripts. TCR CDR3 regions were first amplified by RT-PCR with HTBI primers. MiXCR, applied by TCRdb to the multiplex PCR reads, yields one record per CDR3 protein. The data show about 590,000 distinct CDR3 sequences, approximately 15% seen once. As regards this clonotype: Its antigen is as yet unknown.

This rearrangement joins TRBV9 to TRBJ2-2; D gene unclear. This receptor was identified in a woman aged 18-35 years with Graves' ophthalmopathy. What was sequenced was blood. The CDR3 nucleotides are TGTGCCAGCAGCGTAGCGAGCTCTACCGGGGAGCTGTTTTTT. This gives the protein CASSVASSTGELFF.